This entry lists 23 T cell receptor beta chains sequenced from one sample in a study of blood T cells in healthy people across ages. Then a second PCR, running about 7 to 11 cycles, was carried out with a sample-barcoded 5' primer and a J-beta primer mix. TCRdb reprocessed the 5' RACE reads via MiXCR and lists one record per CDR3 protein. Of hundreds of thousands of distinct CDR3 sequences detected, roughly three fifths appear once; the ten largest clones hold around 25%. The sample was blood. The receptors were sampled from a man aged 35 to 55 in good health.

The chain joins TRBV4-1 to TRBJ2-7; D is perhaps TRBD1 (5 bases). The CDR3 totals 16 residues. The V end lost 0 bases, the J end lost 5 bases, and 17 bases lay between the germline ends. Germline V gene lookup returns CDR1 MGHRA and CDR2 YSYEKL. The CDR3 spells CASSQDRLQAYDEQYF. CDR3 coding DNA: TGCGCCAGCAGCCAAGATCGCTTACAGGCTTATGACGAGCAGTACTTC.

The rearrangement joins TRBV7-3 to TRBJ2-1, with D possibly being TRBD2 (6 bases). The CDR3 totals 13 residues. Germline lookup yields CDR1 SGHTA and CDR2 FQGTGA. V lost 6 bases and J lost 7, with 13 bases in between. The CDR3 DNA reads TGTGCCAGCAGTCGACTAGTCGGAAATGAGCAGTTCTTC. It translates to CASSRLVGNEQFF.

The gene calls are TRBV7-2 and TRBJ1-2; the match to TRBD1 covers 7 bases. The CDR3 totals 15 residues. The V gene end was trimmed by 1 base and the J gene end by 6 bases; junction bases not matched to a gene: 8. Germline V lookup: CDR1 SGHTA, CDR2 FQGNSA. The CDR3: CASSLVLETGNGYTF. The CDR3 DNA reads TGTGCCAGCAGCTTAGTCCTGGAGACAGGGAATGGCTACACCTTC.

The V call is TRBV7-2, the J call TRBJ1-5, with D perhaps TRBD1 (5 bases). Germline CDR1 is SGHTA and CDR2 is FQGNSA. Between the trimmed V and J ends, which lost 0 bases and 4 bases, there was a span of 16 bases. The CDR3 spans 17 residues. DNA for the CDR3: TGTGCCAGCAGCTTAGCTGTCACGGGCAGGGAAAATCAGCCCCAGCATTTT. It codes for CASSLAVTGRENQPQHF.

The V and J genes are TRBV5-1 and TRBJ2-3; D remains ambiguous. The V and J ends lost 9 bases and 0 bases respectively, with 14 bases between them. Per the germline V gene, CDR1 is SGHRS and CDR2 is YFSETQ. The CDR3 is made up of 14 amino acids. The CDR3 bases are TGCGCCACCCGAGAGTCGACTAGCACAGATACGCAGTATTTT. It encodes CATRESTSTDTQYF.

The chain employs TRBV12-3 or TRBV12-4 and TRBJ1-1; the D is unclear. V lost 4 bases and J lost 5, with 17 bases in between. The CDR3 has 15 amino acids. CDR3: CASSSRVGGRTEAFF. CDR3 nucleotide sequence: TGTGCCAGCAGTTCCAGAGTGGGAGGTAGGACTGAAGCTTTCTTT.

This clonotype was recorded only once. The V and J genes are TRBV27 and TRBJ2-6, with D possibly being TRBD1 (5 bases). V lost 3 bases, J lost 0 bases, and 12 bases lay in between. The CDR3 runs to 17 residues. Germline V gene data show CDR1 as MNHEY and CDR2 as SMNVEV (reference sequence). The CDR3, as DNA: TGTGCCAGCAGTTTCTGGGGCAGCGACTCTGGGGCCAACGTCCTGACTTTC. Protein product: CASSFWGSDSGANVLTF.

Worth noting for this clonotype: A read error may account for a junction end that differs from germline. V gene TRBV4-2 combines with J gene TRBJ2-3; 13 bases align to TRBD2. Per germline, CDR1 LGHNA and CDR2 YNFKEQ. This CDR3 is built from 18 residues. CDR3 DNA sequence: TGTGCCCGCAGCCAAGAAACTAGCGGGGGGGCCGCGGTAGATACGCAGTATTTT. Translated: CARSQETSGGAAVDTQYF.

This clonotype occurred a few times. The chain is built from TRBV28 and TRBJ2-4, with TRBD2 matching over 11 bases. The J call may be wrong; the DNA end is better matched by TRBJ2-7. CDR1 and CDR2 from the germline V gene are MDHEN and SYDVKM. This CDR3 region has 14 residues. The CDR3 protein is CASVIAGGPFEQYF. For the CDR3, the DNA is TGTGCCAGCGTAATAGCGGGAGGGCCTTTCGAGCAGTACTTC.

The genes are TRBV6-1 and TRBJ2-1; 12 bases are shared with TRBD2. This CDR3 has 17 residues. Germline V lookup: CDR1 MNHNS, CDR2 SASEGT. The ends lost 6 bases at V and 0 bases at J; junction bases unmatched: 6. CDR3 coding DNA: TGTGCCAGCAGAGCGTCACTAGCGGGAGGCTCCTACAATGAGCAGTTCTTC. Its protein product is CASRASLAGGSYNEQFF.

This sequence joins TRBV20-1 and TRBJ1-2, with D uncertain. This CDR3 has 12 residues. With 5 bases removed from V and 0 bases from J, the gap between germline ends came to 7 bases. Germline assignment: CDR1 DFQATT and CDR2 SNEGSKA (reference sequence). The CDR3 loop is CSAFSSNYGYTF. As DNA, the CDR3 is TGCAGTGCTTTCAGCTCTAACTATGGCTACACCTTC.

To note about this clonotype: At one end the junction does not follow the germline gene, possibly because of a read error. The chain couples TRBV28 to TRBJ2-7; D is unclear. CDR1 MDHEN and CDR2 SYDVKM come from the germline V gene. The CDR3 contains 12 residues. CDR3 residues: CTSSLKAYEQYF. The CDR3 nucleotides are TGTACCAGCAGTTTAAAGGCCTACGAGCAGTACTTC.

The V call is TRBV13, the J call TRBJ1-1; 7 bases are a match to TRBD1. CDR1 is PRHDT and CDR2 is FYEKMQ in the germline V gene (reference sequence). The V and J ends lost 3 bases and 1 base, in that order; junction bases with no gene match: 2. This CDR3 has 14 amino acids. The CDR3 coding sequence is TGTGCCAGCAGCTTCAACAGGGGGAACACTGAAGCTTTCTTT. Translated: CASSFNRGNTEAFF.

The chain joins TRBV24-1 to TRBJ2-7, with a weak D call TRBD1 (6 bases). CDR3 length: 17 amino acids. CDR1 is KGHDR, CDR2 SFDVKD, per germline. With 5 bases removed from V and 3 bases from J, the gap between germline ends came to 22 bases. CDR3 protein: CATSAPTPGQGFYEQYF. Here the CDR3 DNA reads TGTGCCACCAGTGCTCCTACGCCGGGGCAGGGGTTCTACGAGCAGTACTTC.

The CDR3 coding sequence is TGTGCCAGCAGTGTCAGGGACGTTACGGTGTCACCCCTCCACTTT. This sequence encodes CASSVRDVTVSPLHF. The chain is built from TRBV6-1 and TRBJ1-6, with a tentative D call TRBD1 (5 bases). The length of the CDR3 is 15 residues. Germline assignment: CDR1 MNHNS and CDR2 SASEGT. V lost 4 bases to trimming and J lost 10 bases, with 17 bases between them.

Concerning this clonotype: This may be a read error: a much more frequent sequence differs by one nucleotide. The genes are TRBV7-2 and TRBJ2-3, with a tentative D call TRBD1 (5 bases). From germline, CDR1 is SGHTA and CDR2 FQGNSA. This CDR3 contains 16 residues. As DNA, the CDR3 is TGTGCCGGCAGCTTAGCAGGCGCAGGGTCTCCTCATACGCAGTATTTT. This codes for CAGSLAGAGSPHTQYF.

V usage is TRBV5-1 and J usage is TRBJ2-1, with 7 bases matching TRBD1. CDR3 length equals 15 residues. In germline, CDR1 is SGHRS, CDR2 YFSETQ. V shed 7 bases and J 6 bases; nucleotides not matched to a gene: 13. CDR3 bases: TGCGCCAGCTATTTTAGACAGGGAGAACTCAATGAGCAGTTCTTC. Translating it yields CASYFRQGELNEQFF.

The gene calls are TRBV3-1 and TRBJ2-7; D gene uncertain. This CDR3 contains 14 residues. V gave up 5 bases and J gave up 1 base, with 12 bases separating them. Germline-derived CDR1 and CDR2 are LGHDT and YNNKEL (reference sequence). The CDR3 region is CASSSLPDSYEQYF. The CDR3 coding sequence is TGTGCCAGCAGCTCCCTTCCTGATTCCTACGAGCAGTACTTC.

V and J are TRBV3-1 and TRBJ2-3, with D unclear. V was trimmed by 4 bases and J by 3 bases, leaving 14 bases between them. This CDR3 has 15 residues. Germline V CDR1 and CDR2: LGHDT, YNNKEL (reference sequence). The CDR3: CASSPVRATTDTQYF. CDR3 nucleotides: TGTGCCAGCAGCCCTGTTCGGGCGACTACAGATACGCAGTATTTT.

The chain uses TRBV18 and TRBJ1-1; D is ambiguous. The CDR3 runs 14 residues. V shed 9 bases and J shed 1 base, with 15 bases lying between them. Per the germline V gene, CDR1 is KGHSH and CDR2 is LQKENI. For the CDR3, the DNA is TGTGCCAGTTCCTACACCTCAACGAACACTGAAGCTTTCTTT. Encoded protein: CASSYTSTNTEAFF.

The CDR3 DNA reads as TGCGCCAGCAGCTTAGAAGGACGGGTGGAGACCCAGTACTTC. Translation: CASSLEGRVETQYF. V usage is TRBV5-1 and J usage is TRBJ2-7; D unclear. The DNA end lines up better with TRBJ2-5; the J call may be wrong. The CDR3 covers 14 residues. Germline V gene sequence: CDR1 SGHRS, CDR2 YFSETQ.

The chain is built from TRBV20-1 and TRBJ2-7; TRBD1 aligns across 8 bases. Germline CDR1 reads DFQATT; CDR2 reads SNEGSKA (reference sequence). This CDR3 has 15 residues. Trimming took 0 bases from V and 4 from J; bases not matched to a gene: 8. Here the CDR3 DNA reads TGCAGTGCTAGAGACATGGAGGGACAGGATTACGAGCAGTACTTC. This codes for CSARDMEGQDYEQYF.

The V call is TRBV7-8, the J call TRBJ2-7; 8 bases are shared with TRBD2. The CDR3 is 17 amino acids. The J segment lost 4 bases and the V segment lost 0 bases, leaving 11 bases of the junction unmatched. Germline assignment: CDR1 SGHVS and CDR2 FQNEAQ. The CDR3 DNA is TGTGCCAGCAGCTTAGCCGGGGTCGGGACTAGTCGTTACGAGCAGTACTTC. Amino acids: CASSLAGVGTSRYEQYF.